The T cell receptor beta chain described here comes from a study of regulatory dendritic cells for organ transplantation. Germline values: CDR1 SGHNT, CDR2 YENEEA. Trimming took off 1 base at V and 3 bases at J, with 18 bases between the two ends. This CDR3 is built from 17 residues. Clones were read by immunoSEQ multiplex PCR, and TCRdb kept only the in-frame ones, dropping some. Here the sample spans tens of thousands of clones, around 79% being singletons. The source material was memory CD4+ T cells from blood. Sample subset: CD45RO+ memory T cells. V usage is TRBV11-3 and J usage is TRBJ2-5; D may be TRBD2 (6 bases). The TCR sequence derives from a human donor in good health. The CDR3 region is CASSLGTSTGGEETQYF. The DNA of the CDR3 is TGTGCCAGCAGCTTAGGCACTAGTACTGGCGGGGAAGAGACCCAGTACTTC.